These 18 T cell receptor beta chains were sequenced from one sample in a study of CD8 T cells in Susac syndrome. The RNA input was about 0.5 to 1 ug, and it was reverse transcribed with random hexamers. TCRdb ran MiXCR on the immunoSEQ multiplex PCR reads and lists one entry per CDR3 protein. Of some 220,000 distinct CDR3 sequences listed, 95% are singletons. Sample: CD4+ T cells from PBMCs. All receptors derive from a human donor with multiple sclerosis.

The rearrangement joins TRBV15 to TRBJ2-7; D may match TRBD1 or TRBD2 (5 bases each). In germline, CDR1 is LNHNV, CDR2 YYDKDF (reference sequence). The V end lost 3 bases, the J end lost 3 bases, and 15 bases lay between the germline ends. This CDR3 spans 15 amino acids. CDR3: CATSSTPGPSYEQYF. CDR3 bases: TGTGCCACCAGCAGTACTCCGGGACCGAGCTACGAGCAGTACTTC.

The chain couples TRBV4-1 to TRBJ2-1, with TRBD2 matching over 8 bases. The CDR3 is 16 amino acids. The V gene's germline CDR1 is MGHRA and CDR2 YSYEKL. V was clipped by 0 bases and J by 8 bases; unmatched bases: 9. The CDR3: CASSQDSSGGRDEQFF. CDR3 DNA: TGCGCCAGCAGCCAAGATAGCAGCGGGGGACGCGATGAGCAGTTCTTC.

This chain uses TRBV15 with TRBJ2-7, with D maybe TRBD2 (6 bases). CDR1 LNHNV and CDR2 YYDKDF come from the germline V gene (reference sequence). CDR3 length equals 16 residues. The V end was cut by 1 base, the J end by 0 bases, with 13 bases between. Here the CDR3 reads CATSRVGGSLSYEQYF. The CDR3 region has the DNA TGTGCCACCAGCAGAGTGGGGGGTTCCCTCTCCTACGAGCAGTACTTC. Based on the CDR3 plus reference TRBV15 and TRBJ2-7, the full variable domain is DAMVIQNPRYQVTQFGKPVTLSCSQTLNHNVMYWYQQKSSQAPKLLFHYYDKDFNNEADTPDNFQSRRPNTSFCFLDIRSPGLGDTAMYLCATSRVGGSLSYEQYFGPGTRLTVT.

J is TRBJ1-1 and V is TRBV3-1, with TRBD1 as a possible D gene (5 bases). The germline CDR1 and CDR2 sequences are LGHDT and YNNKEL (reference sequence). This CDR3 has 15 amino acids. Trimming stripped 5 bases from V and 0 bases from J, with 13 bases between. Here the CDR3 DNA reads TGTGCCAGCAGCTCCCGGGGGGTTATGAACACTGAAGCTTTCTTT. As protein: CASSSRGVMNTEAFF.

The V and J genes are TRBV20-1 and TRBJ1-6, with TRBD1 matching over 7 bases. V trimming: 4 bases; J trimming: 7 bases; junction bases outside the gene matches: 10. The CDR3 has 15 amino acids. Per the germline V gene, CDR1 is DFQATT and CDR2 is SNEGSKA (reference sequence). The CDR3 spells CSATPTGSMNSPLHF. The CDR3 DNA sequence: TGCAGTGCTACCCCGACAGGGTCTATGAATTCACCCCTCCACTTT.

V is TRBV16 and J is TRBJ2-1; D gene ambiguous. Trimming removed 1 base from V and 1 base from J, with 11 bases in between. CDR1 is KGHSY and CDR2 is FQNENV in the germline V gene. The CDR3 contains 16 residues. CDR3 bases: TGTGCCAGCAGCCAATTGGCTCGCCAATCCTACAATGAGCAGTTCTTC. It codes for CASSQLARQSYNEQFF.

The rearrangement joins TRBV4-2 to TRBJ2-5; 8 bases are a match to TRBD2. Germline V CDR1 and CDR2: LGHNA, YNFKEQ. The CDR3 has 15 residues. Trimming took 3 bases from V and 5 from J; bases not matched to a gene: 8. Here the CDR3 DNA reads TGTGCCAGCAGCCAGAGTAGCGGGATAGGGGAGACCCAGTACTTC. It encodes CASSQSSGIGETQYF.

The chain is built from TRBV4-1 and TRBJ2-3; D is possibly TRBD1 (6 bases). V lost 0 bases and J 3 bases, leaving 19 bases between the germline ends. The CDR3 is 18 amino acids. Germline assignment: CDR1 MGHRA and CDR2 YSYEKL. CDR3 residues: CASSQDAQGSFGTDTQYF. CDR3 nucleotide sequence: TGCGCCAGCAGCCAAGATGCCCAGGGGTCGTTTGGGACAGATACGCAGTATTTT.

The chain carries TRBV20-1 and TRBJ2-7; weak D call: TRBD2 (5 bases). Germline assignment: CDR1 DFQATT and CDR2 SNEGSKA (reference sequence). Trimming stripped 5 bases from V and 5 bases from J, with 13 bases between. The length of the CDR3 is 12 residues. Written as DNA, the CDR3 is TGCAGTGCTGGTTCGGGGTCCCACGAGCAGTACTTC. It encodes CSAGSGSHEQYF.

The V call is TRBV29-1, the J call TRBJ1-2, with 8 bases aligning to TRBD1. The CDR3 has 13 residues. Germline CDR1 reads SQVTM; CDR2 reads ANQGSEA. Unmatched junction bases numbered 7, after V lost 3 bases and J lost 7 bases. The CDR3 nucleotides are TGCAGCGTTGATCCTCAGGGGGCGAGTGGCTACACCTTC. Its translation: CSVDPQGASGYTF. The complete variable domain, with remaining parts taken from reference TRBV29-1 and TRBJ1-2, reads SAVISQKPSRDICQRGTSLTIQCQVDSQVTMMFWYRQQPGQSLTLIATANQGSEATYESGFVIDKFPISRPNLTFSTLTVSNMSPEDSSIYLCSVDPQGASGYTFGSGTRLTVV.

The chain couples TRBV29-1 to TRBJ1-2, with D maybe TRBD1 (6 bases). The CDR3 is 12 residues long. The V and J ends lost 6 bases and 2 bases respectively, with 10 bases between them. Germline V gene data show CDR1 as SQVTM and CDR2 as ANQGSEA. DNA of the CDR3: TGCAGCGTGGAAACAGGGAACTATGGCTACACCTTC. Protein product: CSVETGNYGYTF.

The chain has TRBV3-1 and TRBJ1-2; no clear D gene. CDR3 size: 16 residues. CDR1 and CDR2 (germline): LGHDT, YNNKEL (reference sequence). V was shortened by 0 bases and J by 8 bases, with 19 bases between the two germline ends. The CDR3 region has the DNA TGTGCCAGCAGCCAAGATTTGGGCCTACTTTCTAACGGCTACACCTTC. Its protein product is CASSQDLGLLSNGYTF.

This clonotype was seen a single time. This sequence joins TRBV20-1 and TRBJ2-3; no reliable D call. This CDR3 region has 14 residues. Trimming cost V 5 bases and J 0 bases, with 12 bases left between them. CDR1 is DFQATT, CDR2 SNEGSKA, per germline (reference sequence). The CDR3 protein is CSAPVGASTDTQYF. The DNA for the CDR3 is TGCAGTGCTCCCGTTGGCGCGAGCACAGATACGCAGTATTTT.

The chain combines TRBV9 with TRBJ2-1, with 7 bases aligning to TRBD2. In germline, CDR1 is SGDLS, CDR2 YYNGEE. V was clipped by 1 base and J by 9 bases; unmatched bases: 4. The CDR3 covers 13 residues. This chain's CDR3 is CASSVTPGGEQFF. For the CDR3, the DNA is TGTGCCAGCAGCGTAACCCCGGGAGGTGAGCAGTTCTTC.

This clonotype has a single count. The chain employs TRBV7-2 and TRBJ2-3; TRBD1 is a possible D gene (5 bases). The CDR3 loop spans 14 amino acids. The germline V gene has CDR1 SGHTA and CDR2 FQGNSA. Trimming pared 6 bases from V and 4 bases from J, leaving 14 bases between. The CDR3 nucleotides read TGTGCCAGCAGGCTGGGTGGGGCCCCAGATACGCAGTATTTT. Amino acid sequence: CASRLGGAPDTQYF.

The rearrangement links TRBV20-1 to TRBJ2-1, with D possibly matching TRBD1 (6 bases). Germline loops: CDR1 DFQATT, CDR2 SNEGSKA (reference sequence). The CDR3 is 13 residues long. V was shortened by 0 bases and J by 5 bases, with 8 bases between the two germline ends. The CDR3 region is CSARDAGDNEQFF. In DNA, the CDR3 is TGCAGTGCTAGAGATGCAGGGGACAATGAGCAGTTCTTC.

The chain combines TRBV3-1 with TRBJ2-7; 9 bases line up with TRBD2. With 0 bases clipped from V and 4 bases from J, the junction kept 1 base outside the gene matches. This CDR3 contains 14 residues. Germline CDR1 is LGHDT and CDR2 is YNNKEL (reference sequence). The CDR3 is CASSQDLAGYEQYF. The CDR3 nucleotides read TGTGCCAGCAGCCAAGATCTAGCGGGATACGAGCAGTACTTC.

The chain combines TRBV5-8 with TRBJ2-7, with D uncertain. V shed 5 bases and J shed 5 bases, with 17 bases lying between them. The germline gives CDR1 SGHTS, CDR2 YDEGEE. CDR3 length: 14 residues. This chain's CDR3 is CASSASGSSHEQYF. The CDR3, as DNA: TGTGCCAGCAGTGCGTCCGGAAGTAGCCACGAGCAGTACTTC.